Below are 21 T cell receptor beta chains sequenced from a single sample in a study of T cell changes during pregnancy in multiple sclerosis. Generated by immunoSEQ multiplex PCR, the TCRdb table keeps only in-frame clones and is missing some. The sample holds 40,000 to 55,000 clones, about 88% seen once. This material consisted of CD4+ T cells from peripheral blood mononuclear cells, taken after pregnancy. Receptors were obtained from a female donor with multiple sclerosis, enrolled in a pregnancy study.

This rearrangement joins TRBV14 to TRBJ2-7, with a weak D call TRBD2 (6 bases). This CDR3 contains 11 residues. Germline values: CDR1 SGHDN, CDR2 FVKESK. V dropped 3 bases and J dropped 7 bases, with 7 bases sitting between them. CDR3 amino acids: CASSHAGEQYF. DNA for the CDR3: TGTGCCAGCAGCCACGCGGGAGAGCAGTACTTC.

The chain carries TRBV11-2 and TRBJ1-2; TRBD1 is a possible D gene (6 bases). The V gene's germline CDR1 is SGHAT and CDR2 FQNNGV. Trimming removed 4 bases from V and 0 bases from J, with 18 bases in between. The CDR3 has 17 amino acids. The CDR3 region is CASSSPGGGSANYGYTF. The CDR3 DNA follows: TGTGCCAGCAGCTCTCCGGGAGGGGGTTCAGCTAACTATGGCTACACCTTC. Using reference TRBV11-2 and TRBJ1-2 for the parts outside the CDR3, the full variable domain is EAGVAQSPRYKIIEKRQSVAFWCNPISGHATLYWYQQILGQGPKLLIQFQNNGVVDDSQLPKDRFSAERLKGVDSTLKIQPAKLEDSAVYLCASSSPGGGSANYGYTFGSGTRLTVV.

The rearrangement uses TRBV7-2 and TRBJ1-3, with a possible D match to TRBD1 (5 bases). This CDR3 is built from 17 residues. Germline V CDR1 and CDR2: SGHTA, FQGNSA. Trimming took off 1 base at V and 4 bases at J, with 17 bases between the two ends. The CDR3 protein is CASSLVRSTDPGNTIYF. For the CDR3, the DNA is TGTGCCAGCAGCTTAGTTCGGTCGACAGACCCAGGAAACACCATATATTTT. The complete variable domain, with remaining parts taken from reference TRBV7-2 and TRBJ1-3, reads GAGVSQSPSNKVTEKGKDVELRCDPISGHTALYWYRQSLGQGLEFLIYFQGNSAPDKSGLPSDRFSAERTGGSVSTLTIQRTQQEDSAVYLCASSLVRSTDPGNTIYFGEGSWLTVV.

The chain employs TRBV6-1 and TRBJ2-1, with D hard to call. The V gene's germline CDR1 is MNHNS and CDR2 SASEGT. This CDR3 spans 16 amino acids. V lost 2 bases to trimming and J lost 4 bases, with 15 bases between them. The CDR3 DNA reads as TGTGCCAGCAGTGAATACGACTCAGCAGCATACAATGAGCAGTTCTTC. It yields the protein CASSEYDSAAYNEQFF.

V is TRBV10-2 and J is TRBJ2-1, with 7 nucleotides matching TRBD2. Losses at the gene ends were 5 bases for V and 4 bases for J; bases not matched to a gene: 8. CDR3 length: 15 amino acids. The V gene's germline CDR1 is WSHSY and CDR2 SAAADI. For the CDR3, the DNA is TGCGCCAGCAGTTACGCGGGAGCGAAGTACAATGAGCAGTTCTTC. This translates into CASSYAGAKYNEQFF.

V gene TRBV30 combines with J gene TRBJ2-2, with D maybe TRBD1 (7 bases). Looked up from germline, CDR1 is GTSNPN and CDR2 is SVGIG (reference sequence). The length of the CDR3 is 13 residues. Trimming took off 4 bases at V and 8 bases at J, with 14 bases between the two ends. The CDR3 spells CAWTDRRGGELFF. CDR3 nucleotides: TGTGCCTGGACGGACAGGAGGGGGGGGGAGCTGTTTTTT.

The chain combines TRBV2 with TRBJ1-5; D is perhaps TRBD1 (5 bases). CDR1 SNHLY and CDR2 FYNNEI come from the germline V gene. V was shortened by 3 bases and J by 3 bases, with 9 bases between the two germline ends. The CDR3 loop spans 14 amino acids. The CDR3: CASSDPDNNQPQHF. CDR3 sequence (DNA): TGTGCCAGCAGTGACCCGGACAACAATCAGCCCCAGCATTTT.

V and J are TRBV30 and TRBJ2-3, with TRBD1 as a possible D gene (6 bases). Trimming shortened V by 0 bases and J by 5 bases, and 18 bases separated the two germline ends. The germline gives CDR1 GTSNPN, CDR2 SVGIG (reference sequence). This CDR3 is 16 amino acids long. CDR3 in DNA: TGTGCCTGGAGTGTTATCGGGCAGGGGATGAGAGATACGCAGTATTTT. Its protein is CAWSVIGQGMRDTQYF.

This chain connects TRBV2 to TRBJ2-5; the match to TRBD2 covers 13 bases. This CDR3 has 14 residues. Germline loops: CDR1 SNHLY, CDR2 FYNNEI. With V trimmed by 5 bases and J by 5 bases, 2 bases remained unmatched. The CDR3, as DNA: TGTGCCAGCAGTCCACTAGCGGGGGGGGAGACCCAGTACTTC. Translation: CASSPLAGGETQYF.

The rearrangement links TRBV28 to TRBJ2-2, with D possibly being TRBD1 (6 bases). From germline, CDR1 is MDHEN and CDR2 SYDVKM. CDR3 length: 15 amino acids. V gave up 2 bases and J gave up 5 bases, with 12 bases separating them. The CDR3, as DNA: TGTGCCAGCAGTTTAGGGGGCAGAGGGACCGGGGAGCTGTTTTTT. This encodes CASSLGGRGTGELFF.

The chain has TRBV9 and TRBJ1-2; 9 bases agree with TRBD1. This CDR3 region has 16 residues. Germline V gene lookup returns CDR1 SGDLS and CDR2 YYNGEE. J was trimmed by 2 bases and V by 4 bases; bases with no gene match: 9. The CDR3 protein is CASSMRIGQGNYGYTF. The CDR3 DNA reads TGTGCCAGCAGCATGAGGATAGGACAGGGGAACTATGGCTACACCTTC.

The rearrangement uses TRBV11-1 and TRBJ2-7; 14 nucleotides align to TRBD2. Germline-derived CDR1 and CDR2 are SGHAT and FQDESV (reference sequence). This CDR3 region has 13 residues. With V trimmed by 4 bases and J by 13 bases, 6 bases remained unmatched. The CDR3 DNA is TGTGCCAGCAGCTCGACTAGCGGGAGGGCCGTTTACTTC. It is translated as CASSSTSGRAVYF. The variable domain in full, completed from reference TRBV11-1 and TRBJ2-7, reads EAEVAQSPRYKITEKSQAVAFWCDPISGHATLYWYRQILGQGPELLVQFQDESVVDDSQLPKDRFSAERLKGVDSTLKIQPAELGDSAMYLCASSSTSGRAVYFGPGTRLTVT.

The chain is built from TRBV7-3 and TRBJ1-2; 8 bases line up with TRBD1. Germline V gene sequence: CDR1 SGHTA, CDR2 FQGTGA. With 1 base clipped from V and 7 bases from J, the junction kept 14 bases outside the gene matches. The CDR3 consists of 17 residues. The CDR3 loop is CASSLNRRGGQVGGYTF. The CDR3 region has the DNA TGTGCCAGCAGCTTAAATCGGCGGGGGGGACAGGTCGGTGGCTACACCTTC.

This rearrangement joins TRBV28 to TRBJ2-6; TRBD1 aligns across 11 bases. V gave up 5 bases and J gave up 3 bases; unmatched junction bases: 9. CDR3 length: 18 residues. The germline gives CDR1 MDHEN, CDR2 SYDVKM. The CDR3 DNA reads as TGTGCCAGCAGTGCACCGGGACAGGGGGACTTTGGGGCCAACGTCCTGACTTTC. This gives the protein CASSAPGQGDFGANVLTF.

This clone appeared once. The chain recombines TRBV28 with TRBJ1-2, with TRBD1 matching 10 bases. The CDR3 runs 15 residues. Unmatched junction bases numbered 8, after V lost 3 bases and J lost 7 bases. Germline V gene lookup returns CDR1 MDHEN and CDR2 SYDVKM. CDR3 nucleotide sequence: TGTGCCAGCAGTTTTTCTGACAGGGGGCGAGGTGGCTACACCTTC. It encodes CASSFSDRGRGGYTF.

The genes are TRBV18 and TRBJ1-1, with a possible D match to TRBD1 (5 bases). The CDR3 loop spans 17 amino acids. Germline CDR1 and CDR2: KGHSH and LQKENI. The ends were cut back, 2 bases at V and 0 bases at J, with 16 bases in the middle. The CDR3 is CASSPTNRKRLNTEAFF. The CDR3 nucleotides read TGTGCCAGCTCACCAACAAACAGGAAGAGATTGAACACTGAAGCTTTCTTT.

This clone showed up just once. As DNA, the CDR3 is TGCGCCAGCAGCCAACTAGCGCGATCCTACGAGCAGTACTTC. It translates to CASSQLARSYEQYF. The genes are TRBV5-1 and TRBJ2-7; 7 nucleotides agree with TRBD2. The germline CDR1 and CDR2 sequences are SGHRS and YFSETQ. The CDR3 runs 14 residues. The ends lost 4 bases at V and 1 base at J; junction bases unmatched: 5.

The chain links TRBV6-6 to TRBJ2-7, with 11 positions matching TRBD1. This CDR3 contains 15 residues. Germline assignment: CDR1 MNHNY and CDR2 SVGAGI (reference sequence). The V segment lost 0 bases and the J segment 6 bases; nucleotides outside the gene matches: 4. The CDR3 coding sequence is TGTGCCAGCAGTTACTCAGGACAGGGGGCGGGCGAGCAGTACTTC. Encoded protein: CASSYSGQGAGEQYF.

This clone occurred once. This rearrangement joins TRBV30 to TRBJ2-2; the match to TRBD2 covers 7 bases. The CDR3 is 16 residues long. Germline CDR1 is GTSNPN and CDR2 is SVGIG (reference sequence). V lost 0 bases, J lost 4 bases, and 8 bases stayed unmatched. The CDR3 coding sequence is TGTGCCTGGAGTGTAGGGCTAGCGGCCCTCACCGGGGAGCTGTTTTTT. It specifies CAWSVGLAALTGELFF.

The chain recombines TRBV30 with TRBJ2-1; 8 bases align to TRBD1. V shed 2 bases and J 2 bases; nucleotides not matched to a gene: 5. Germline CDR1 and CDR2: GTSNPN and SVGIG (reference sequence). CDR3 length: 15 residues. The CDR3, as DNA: TGTGCCTGGAGTTTCCGGGACAGGCCCTACAATGAGCAGTTCTTC. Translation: CAWSFRDRPYNEQFF.

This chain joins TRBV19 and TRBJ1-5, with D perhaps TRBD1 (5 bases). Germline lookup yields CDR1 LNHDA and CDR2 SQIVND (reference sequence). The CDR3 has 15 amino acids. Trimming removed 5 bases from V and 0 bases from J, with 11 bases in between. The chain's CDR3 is CASSRGGYSNQPQHF. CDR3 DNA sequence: TGTGCCAGTAGTCGGGGGGGTTATAGCAATCAGCCCCAGCATTTT.